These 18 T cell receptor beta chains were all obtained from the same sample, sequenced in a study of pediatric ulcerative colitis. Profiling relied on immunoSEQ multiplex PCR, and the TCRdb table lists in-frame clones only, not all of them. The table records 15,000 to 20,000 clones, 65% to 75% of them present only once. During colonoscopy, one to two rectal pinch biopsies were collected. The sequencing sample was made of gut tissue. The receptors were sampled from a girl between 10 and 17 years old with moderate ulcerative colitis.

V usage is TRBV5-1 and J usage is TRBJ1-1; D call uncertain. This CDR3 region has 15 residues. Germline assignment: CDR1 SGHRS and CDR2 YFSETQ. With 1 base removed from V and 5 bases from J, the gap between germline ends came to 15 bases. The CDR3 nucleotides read TGCGCCAGCAGCTTGAATCTGTTCCCGCGGACTGAAGCTTTCTTT. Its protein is CASSLNLFPRTEAFF. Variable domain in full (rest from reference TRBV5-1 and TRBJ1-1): KAGVTQTPRYLIKTRGQQVTLSCSPISGHRSVSWYQQTPGQGLQFLFEYFSETQRNKGNFPGRFSGRQFSNSRSEMNVSTLELGDSALYLCASSLNLFPRTEAFFGQGTRLTVV.

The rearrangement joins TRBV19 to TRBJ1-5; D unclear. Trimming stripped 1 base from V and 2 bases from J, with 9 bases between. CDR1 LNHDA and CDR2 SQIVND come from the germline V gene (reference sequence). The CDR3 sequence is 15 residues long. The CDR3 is CASSIARQGNQPQHF. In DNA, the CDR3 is TGTGCCAGTAGTATAGCCCGTCAGGGCAATCAGCCCCAGCATTTT.

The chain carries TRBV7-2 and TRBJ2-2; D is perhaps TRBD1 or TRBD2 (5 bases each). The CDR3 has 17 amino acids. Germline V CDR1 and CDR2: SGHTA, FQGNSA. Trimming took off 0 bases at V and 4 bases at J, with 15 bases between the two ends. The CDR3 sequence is CASSLAGLPGATGELFF. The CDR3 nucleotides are TGTGCCAGCAGCTTAGCCGGACTCCCCGGGGCCACCGGGGAGCTGTTTTTT.

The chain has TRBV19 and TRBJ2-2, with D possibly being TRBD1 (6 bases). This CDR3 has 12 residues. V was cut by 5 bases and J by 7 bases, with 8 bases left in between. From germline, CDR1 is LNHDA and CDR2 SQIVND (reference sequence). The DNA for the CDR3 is TGTGCCAGTAGTCAACAGGGCGGGGAGCTGTTTTTT. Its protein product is CASSQQGGELFF.

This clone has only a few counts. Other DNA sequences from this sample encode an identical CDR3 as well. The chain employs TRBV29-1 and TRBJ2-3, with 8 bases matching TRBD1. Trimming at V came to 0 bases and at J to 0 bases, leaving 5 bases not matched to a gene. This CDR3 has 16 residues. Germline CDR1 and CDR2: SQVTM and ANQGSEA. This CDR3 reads CSVEDRYRGSTDTQYF. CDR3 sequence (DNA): TGCAGCGTTGAAGATCGGTACAGGGGGAGCACAGATACGCAGTATTTT.

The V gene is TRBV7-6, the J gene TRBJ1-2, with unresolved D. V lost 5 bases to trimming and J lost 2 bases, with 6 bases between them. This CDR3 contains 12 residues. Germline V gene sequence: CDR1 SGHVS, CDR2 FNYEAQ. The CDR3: CASSRWNYGYTF. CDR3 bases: TGTGCCAGCAGCAGGTGGAACTATGGCTACACCTTC.

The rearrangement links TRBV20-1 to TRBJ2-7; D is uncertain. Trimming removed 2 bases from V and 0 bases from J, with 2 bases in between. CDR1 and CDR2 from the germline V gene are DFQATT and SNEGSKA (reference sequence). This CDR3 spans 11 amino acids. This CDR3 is CSARPSYEQYF. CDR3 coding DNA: TGCAGTGCTAGACCCTCCTACGAGCAGTACTTC.

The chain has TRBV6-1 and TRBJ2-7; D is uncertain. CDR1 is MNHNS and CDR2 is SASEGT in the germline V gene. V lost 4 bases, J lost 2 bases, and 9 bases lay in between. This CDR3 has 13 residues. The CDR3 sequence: CASSAIATYEQYF. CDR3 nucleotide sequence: TGTGCCAGCAGTGCTATCGCGACCTACGAGCAGTACTTC.

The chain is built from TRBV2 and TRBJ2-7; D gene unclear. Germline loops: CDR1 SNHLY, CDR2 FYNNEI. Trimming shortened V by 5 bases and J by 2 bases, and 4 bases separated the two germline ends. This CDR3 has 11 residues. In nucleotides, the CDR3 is TGTGCCAGCAGTCGGGCCTACGAGCAGTACTTC. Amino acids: CASSRAYEQYF.

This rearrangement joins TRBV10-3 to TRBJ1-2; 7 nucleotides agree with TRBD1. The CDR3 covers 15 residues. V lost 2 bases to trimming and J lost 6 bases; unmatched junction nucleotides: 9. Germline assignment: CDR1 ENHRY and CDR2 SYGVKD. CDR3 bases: TGTGCCATCAGTGAGCCTGCGACAGGGCCGAATGGCTACACCTTC. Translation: CAISEPATGPNGYTF.

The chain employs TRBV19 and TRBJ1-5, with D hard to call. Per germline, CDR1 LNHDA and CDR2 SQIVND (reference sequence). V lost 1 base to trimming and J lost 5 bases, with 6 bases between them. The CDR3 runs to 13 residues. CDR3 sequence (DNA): TGTGCCAGTAGTATAGTATCGGATCAGCCCCAGCATTTT. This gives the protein CASSIVSDQPQHF.

The CDR3 loop reads CASSMTGAGSPLHF. CDR3 nucleotides: TGTGCCAGTAGTATGACGGGGGCCGGTTCACCCCTCCACTTT. This chain uses TRBV19 with TRBJ1-6, with D maybe TRBD1 (6 bases). This CDR3 region has 14 residues. Germline CDR1 is LNHDA and CDR2 is SQIVND (reference sequence). V lost 3 bases and J 9 bases, leaving 12 bases between the germline ends.

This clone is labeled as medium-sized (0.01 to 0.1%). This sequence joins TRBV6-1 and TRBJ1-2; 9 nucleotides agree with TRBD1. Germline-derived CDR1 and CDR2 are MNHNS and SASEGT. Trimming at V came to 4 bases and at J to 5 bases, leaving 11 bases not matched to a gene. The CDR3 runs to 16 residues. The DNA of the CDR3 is TGTGCCAGCAGTGCCCGGGACAGGGTTGTTTTGTATGGCTACACCTTC. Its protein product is CASSARDRVVLYGYTF.

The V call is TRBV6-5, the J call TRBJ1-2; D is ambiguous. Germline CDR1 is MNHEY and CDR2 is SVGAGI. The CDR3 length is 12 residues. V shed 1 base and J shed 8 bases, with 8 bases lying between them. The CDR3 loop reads CASSYWGRGYTF. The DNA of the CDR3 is TGTGCCAGCAGTTACTGGGGTAGGGGCTACACCTTC.

The CDR3, as DNA: TGTGCCGCCCCCTCGGGACAGACGAACACTGAAGCTTTCTTT. This sequence encodes CAAPSGQTNTEAFF. This rearrangement joins TRBV2 to TRBJ1-1; 7 nucleotides agree with TRBD1. Germline V CDR1 and CDR2: SNHLY, FYNNEI. The CDR3 spans 14 residues. With V trimmed by 11 bases and J by 1 base, 10 bases remained unmatched. Combining the CDR3 with reference TRBV2 and TRBJ1-1 gives the whole variable domain EPEVTQTPSHQVTQMGQEVILRCVPISNHLYFYWYRQILGQKVEFLVSFYNNEISEKSEIFDDQFSVERPDGSNFTLKIRSTKLEDSAMYFCAAPSGQTNTEAFFGQGTRLTVV.

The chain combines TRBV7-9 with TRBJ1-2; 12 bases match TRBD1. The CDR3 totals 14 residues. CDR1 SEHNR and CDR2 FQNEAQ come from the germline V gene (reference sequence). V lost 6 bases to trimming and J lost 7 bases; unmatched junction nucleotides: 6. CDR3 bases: TGTGCCAGCAGTACCGGGACAGGGGGCTCTGGCTACACCTTC. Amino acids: CASSTGTGGSGYTF.

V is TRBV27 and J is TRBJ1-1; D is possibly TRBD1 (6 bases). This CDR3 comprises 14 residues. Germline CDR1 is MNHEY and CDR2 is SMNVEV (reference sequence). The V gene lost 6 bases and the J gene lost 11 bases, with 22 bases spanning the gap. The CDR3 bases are TGTGCCAGCAGAGGGCCGACCGTCAACCAGGGGGCTTTCTTT. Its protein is CASRGPTVNQGAFF.

CDR3 loop: CASIDRLNYGYTF. The CDR3 DNA reads TGTGCCAGCATCGACAGACTTAACTATGGCTACACCTTC. This chain connects TRBV6-6 to TRBJ1-2; D perhaps matches TRBD1 (5 bases). Germline CDR1 MNHNY, CDR2 SVGAGI (reference sequence). The CDR3 runs to 13 residues. Trimming stripped 7 bases from V and 1 base from J, with 10 bases between.